The 16 T cell receptor beta chains below all came from one sample that was sequenced in a study of cytomegalovirus exposure and HLA in healthy donors. The study ran its PCR with 60 Vbeta and 13 Jbeta primers. The method was immunoSEQ multiplex PCR; TCRdb's version includes in-frame clones alone and lacks a portion of them. The sample consists of roughly 100,000 clones, more than 65% of them appearing once. Sequenced sample: PBMCs. The receptors come from a woman between 45 and 65 years old in good health and CMV-seropositive.

V is TRBV7-3 and J is TRBJ2-3; D not certain. Germline V gene data show CDR1 as SGHTA and CDR2 as FQGTGA. V shed 5 bases and J shed 2 bases, with 11 bases lying between them. This CDR3 spans 14 amino acids. CDR3 amino acids: CASSRGPYTDTQYF. CDR3 in DNA: TGTGCCAGCAGCCGTGGGCCCTACACAGATACGCAGTATTTT. Supplemented by reference TRBV7-3 and TRBJ2-3, the full variable domain reads GAGVSQTPSNKVTEKGKYVELRCDPISGHTALYWYRQSLGQGPEFLIYFQGTGAADDSGLPNDRFFAVRPEGSVSTLKIQRTERGDSAVYLCASSRGPYTDTQYFGPGTRLTVL.

This clone was seen repeatedly, ten times or more. V is TRBV7-9 and J is TRBJ1-6, with D unresolved. V dropped 5 bases and J dropped 12 bases, with 14 bases sitting between them. The CDR3 is made up of 13 amino acids. The V gene's germline CDR1 is SEHNR and CDR2 FQNEAQ (reference sequence). The CDR3 sequence is CASSPGPGRPLHF. For the CDR3, the DNA is TGTGCCAGCAGCCCAGGACCGGGGAGACCCCTCCACTTT.

The chain combines TRBV7-2 with TRBJ1-2; 9 positions match TRBD1. Per germline, CDR1 SGHTA and CDR2 FQGNSA. The CDR3 contains 14 residues. The V segment lost 7 bases and the J segment 5 bases; nucleotides outside the gene matches: 8. The DNA of the CDR3 is TGTGCCAGCACCCCCGGGGACAGGGCTTATGGCTACACCTTC. It encodes CASTPGDRAYGYTF.

The table lists this clone with a few counts. V is TRBV6-6 and J is TRBJ2-7; no clear D. Looked up from germline, CDR1 is MNHNY and CDR2 is SVGAGI (reference sequence). Trimming cost V 10 bases and J 6 bases, with 19 bases left between them. The CDR3 is 13 amino acids. CDR3 nucleotides: TGTGCCACCATGGGTCAGGTATTAAGCGAGCAGTACTTC. Translation: CATMGQVLSEQYF.

This clone came up a few times. This chain connects TRBV5-6 to TRBJ1-3; no clear D. The V gene lost 1 base and the J gene lost 4 bases, with 3 bases spanning the gap. The CDR3 is 12 residues long. The germline V gene has CDR1 SGHDT and CDR2 YYEEEE. The CDR3 DNA is TGTGCCAGCAGCTTGTCAGGAAACACCATATATTTT. It yields the protein CASSLSGNTIYF.

This sequence joins TRBV15 and TRBJ2-7; D may be TRBD2 (5 bases). The V and J ends lost 2 bases and 2 bases respectively, with 13 bases between them. From germline, CDR1 is LNHNV and CDR2 YYDKDF (reference sequence). This CDR3 is 15 amino acids long. The chain's CDR3 is CATSRQSHGTYEQYF. The CDR3 bases are TGTGCCACCAGCAGACAATCGCACGGGACCTACGAGCAGTACTTC.

CDR3 protein: CAASGGQGDQETQYF. The CDR3 DNA reads as TGTGCCGCCTCCGGGGGACAGGGTGACCAAGAGACCCAGTACTTC. The chain couples TRBV28 to TRBJ2-5, with 9 bases aligning to TRBD1. The length of the CDR3 is 15 residues. Germline trimming cut 11 bases from V and 0 bases from J; bases unmatched to any gene: 10. Germline V gene sequence: CDR1 MDHEN, CDR2 SYDVKM.

Concerning this clone itself: It is unclear where the CDR3 begins or ends on the DNA, so no DNA is shown, and the CDR3 is as TCRdb lists it. This rearrangement joins TRBV19 to TRBJ1-1; TRBD1 is the table's D call, not checked against the DNA. The CDR3 comprises 12 residues, both ends counted. Germline V gene lookup returns CDR1 LNHDA and CDR2 SQIVND (reference sequence). The CDR3 is CASFWGQGIGFF.

This clone has a handful of counts. The V gene is TRBV7-9, the J gene TRBJ1-2; a weak D match, TRBD1 (6 bases). V dropped 1 base and J dropped 11 bases, with 14 bases sitting between them. Germline CDR1 reads SEHNR; CDR2 reads FQNEAQ (reference sequence). The CDR3 loop spans 13 amino acids. The CDR3 nucleotides read TGTGCCAGCAGCTTAGAGAACAGGGACGGGTACACCTTC. This encodes CASSLENRDGYTF.

The chain combines TRBV11-2 with TRBJ2-7; 12 positions agree with TRBD1. J lost 6 bases, V lost 1 base, and 7 bases had no gene match. Germline assignment: CDR1 SGHAT and CDR2 FQNNGV. The CDR3 runs to 16 residues. The CDR3 nucleotides read TGTGCCAGCAGCTTAGGAGCCGGGACAGGGGGCGGCGAGCAGTACTTC. Amino acids: CASSLGAGTGGGEQYF.

CDR3 sequence: CASSAAPGTRTFF. DNA for the CDR3: TGTGCCAGCAGCGCGGCACCCGGGACACGAACTTTCTTT. The chain combines TRBV7-3 with TRBJ1-1; tentative D call: TRBD1 (6 bases). V lost 5 bases and J lost 12, with 19 bases in between. In germline, CDR1 is SGHTA, CDR2 FQGTGA. This CDR3 has 13 amino acids.

The chain couples TRBV11-3 to TRBJ2-1; D is ambiguous. Trimming left V 1 base short and J 5 bases short, with 6 bases between. The germline V gene has CDR1 SGHNT and CDR2 YENEEA. The CDR3 is made up of 13 amino acids. The CDR3 DNA reads as TGTGCCAGCAGCTTAGGCGTAGACAATGAGCAGTTCTTC. This translates into CASSLGVDNEQFF.

This clone was observed once. The chain has TRBV5-1 and TRBJ2-1, with 9 bases that match TRBD1. V lost 7 bases and J lost 3; bases outside the gene matches: 5. This CDR3 is 14 amino acids long. In germline, CDR1 is SGHRS, CDR2 YFSETQ. CDR3 in DNA: TGCGCCAGCGCCCGGGACAGGGACTACAATGAGCAGTTCTTC. Translating gives CASARDRDYNEQFF.

The sample holds a few counts of this clone. V gene TRBV5-4 combines with J gene TRBJ1-1; 8 bases map to TRBD1. Germline CDR1 reads SGHNT; CDR2 reads YYREEE (reference sequence). Trimming removed 0 bases from V and 7 bases from J; junction bases left unmatched: 11. There are 16 residues in the CDR3. The CDR3 spells CASSLEAAGGAGEAFF. As DNA, the CDR3 is TGTGCCAGCAGCTTGGAGGCGGCAGGGGGCGCCGGTGAAGCTTTCTTT.

The chain employs TRBV7-2 and TRBJ2-7; no clear D. V dropped 2 bases and J dropped 7 bases, with 9 bases sitting between them. The germline V gene encodes CDR1 SGHTA and CDR2 FQGNSA. There are 12 residues in the CDR3. As DNA, the CDR3 is TGTGCCAGCAGCTTACCGCTCCGGGAGCAGTACTTC. Protein sequence: CASSLPLREQYF.

The V call is TRBV5-1, the J call TRBJ1-2, with D uncertain. From germline, CDR1 is SGHRS and CDR2 YFSETQ. V was trimmed by 1 base and J by 0 bases, leaving 7 bases between them. This CDR3 is built from 14 residues. The CDR3 coding sequence is TGCGCCAGCAGCTTGACAGATACTAACTATGGCTACACCTTC. Translation: CASSLTDTNYGYTF.